This TCR beta chain was sequenced for a study of shared clonotypes between healthy human individuals. TCRdb's copy holds only in-frame clones and misses some; the assay was immunoSEQ multiplex PCR. This sample has about 690,000 clones, with about nine tenths found just once. Germline V gene data show CDR1 as SGHTA and CDR2 as FQGNSA. J was trimmed by 2 bases and V by 1 base; bases with no gene match: 8. The CDR3 is 19 amino acids. Among the donors, all were Caucasian adults who lived in Nashville, Tennessee. CD8 memory merged CD45RO+ with CCR7-negative CD45RA+ TemRA cells. The study, taken as a whole, reports: At large depth, rarefaction still showed sorted-subset sequencing to be incomplete. Unshared clonotypes carried lower generation probabilities than those common to all four donors.

As for this clone: No antigen is known for it.

The sample taken for sequencing was memory CD8+ T cells from PBMCs. Subset indicated: CD45RO+ cells pooled with CCR7-negative TemRA cells. The genes are TRBV7-2 and TRBJ2-1; TRBD2 matches 13 bases. The TCR originated in a man between 18 and 35 years old in good health. Some clones in this sample may be carry-over from other donors' samples. CDR3 in DNA: TGTGCCAGCAGCTTAGGGGGTGGACTAGCGGGAGTTCCCTACAATGAGCAGTTCTTC. Its translation: CASSLGGGLAGVPYNEQFF. Based on the CDR3 plus reference TRBV7-2 and TRBJ2-1, the full variable domain is GAGVSQSPSNKVTEKGKDVELRCDPISGHTALYWYRQSLGQGLEFLIYFQGNSAPDKSGLPSDRFSAERTGGSVSTLTIQRTQQEDSAVYLCASSLGGGLAGVPYNEQFFGPGTRLTVL.